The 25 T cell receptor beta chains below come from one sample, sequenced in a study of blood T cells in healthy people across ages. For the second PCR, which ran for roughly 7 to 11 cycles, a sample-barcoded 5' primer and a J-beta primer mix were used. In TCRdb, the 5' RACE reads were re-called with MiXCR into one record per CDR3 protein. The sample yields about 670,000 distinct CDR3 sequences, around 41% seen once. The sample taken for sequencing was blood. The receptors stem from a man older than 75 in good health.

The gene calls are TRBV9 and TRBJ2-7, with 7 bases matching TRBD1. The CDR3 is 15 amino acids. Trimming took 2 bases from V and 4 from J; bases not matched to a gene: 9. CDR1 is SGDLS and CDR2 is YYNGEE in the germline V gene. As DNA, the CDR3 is TGTGCCAGCAGCGTCGGGACAGCAAGTACGTACGAGCAGTACTTC. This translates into CASSVGTASTYEQYF.

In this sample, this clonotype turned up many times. The CDR3 DNA sequence: TGTGCCAGCAGCCTGACGCGGGACAGGGGGTACGAGCAGTACTTC. Translating it yields CASSLTRDRGYEQYF. The gene calls are TRBV7-2 and TRBJ2-7, with 11 bases aligning to TRBD1. This CDR3 contains 15 residues. J was trimmed by 4 bases and V by 5 bases; bases with no gene match: 7. CDR1 and CDR2 from the germline V gene are SGHTA and FQGNSA.

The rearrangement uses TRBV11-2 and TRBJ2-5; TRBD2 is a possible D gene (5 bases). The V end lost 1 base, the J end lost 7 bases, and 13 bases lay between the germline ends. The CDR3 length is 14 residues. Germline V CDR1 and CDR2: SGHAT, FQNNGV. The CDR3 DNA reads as TGTGCCAGCAGCTTAGGGGGAGAGGCTGTGACCCAGTACTTC. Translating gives CASSLGGEAVTQYF.

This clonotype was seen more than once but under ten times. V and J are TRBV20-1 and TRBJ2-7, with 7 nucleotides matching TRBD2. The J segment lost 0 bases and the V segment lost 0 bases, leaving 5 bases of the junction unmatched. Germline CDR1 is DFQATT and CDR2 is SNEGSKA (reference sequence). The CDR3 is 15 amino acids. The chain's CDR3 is CSARERTRLSYEQYF. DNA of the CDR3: TGCAGTGCTAGAGAAAGGACTAGACTCTCCTACGAGCAGTACTTC.

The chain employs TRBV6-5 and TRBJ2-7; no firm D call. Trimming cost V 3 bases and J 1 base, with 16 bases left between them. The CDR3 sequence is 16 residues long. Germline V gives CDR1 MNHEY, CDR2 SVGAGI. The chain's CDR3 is CASSYLAPYSSYEQYF. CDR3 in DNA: TGTGCCAGCAGTTATTTAGCCCCCTACAGTTCCTACGAGCAGTACTTC.

The CDR3 reads CAWSGRGETQYF. DNA of the CDR3: TGTGCCTGGAGTGGGAGGGGAGAGACCCAGTACTTC. This rearrangement joins TRBV30 to TRBJ2-5; maybe TRBD2 (6 bases). Deletions cut 1 base from V and 4 bases from J, with 7 bases between. The germline CDR1 and CDR2 sequences are GTSNPN and SVGIG (reference sequence). CDR3 length: 12 residues.

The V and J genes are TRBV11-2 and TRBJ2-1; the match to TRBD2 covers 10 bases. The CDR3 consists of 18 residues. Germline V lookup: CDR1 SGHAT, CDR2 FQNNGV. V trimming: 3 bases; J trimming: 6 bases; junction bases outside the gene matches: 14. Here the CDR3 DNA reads TGTGCCAGCAGCTTGGAAGGATTGGCTAGCGGGGGAACCAATGAGCAGTTCTTC. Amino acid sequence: CASSLEGLASGGTNEQFF.

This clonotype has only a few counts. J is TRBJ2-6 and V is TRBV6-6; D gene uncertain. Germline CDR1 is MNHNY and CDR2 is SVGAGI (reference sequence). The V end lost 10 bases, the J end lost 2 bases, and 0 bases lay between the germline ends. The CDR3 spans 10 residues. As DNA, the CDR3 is TGTGCCACTGGGGCCAACGTCCTGACTTTC. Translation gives CATGANVLTF.

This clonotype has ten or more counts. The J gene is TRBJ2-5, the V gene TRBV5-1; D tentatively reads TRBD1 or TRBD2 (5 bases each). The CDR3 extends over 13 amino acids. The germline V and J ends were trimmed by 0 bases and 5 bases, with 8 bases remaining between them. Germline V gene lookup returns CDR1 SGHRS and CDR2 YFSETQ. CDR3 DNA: TGCGCCAGCAGCTTGGAAGGGGAGGAGACCCAGTACTTC. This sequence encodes CASSLEGEETQYF. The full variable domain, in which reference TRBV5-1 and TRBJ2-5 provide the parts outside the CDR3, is KAGVTQTPRYLIKTRGQQVTLSCSPISGHRSVSWYQQTPGQGLQFLFEYFSETQRNKGNFPGRFSGRQFSNSRSEMNVSTLELGDSALYLCASSLEGEETQYFGPGTRLLVL.

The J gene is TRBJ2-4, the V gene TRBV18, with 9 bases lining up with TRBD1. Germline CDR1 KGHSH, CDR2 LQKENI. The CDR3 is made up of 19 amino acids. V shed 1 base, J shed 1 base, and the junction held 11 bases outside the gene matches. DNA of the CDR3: TGTGCCAGCTCACCACTAGGTCCCGACAGGGGGACTGCCAAAAACATTCAGTACTTC. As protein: CASSPLGPDRGTAKNIQYF.

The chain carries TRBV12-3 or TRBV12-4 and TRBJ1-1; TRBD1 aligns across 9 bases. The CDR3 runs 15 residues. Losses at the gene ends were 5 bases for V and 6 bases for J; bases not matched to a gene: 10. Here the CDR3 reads CASSPTGGSGPEAFF. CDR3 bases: TGTGCCAGCAGTCCAACAGGGGGCTCGGGGCCTGAAGCTTTCTTT.

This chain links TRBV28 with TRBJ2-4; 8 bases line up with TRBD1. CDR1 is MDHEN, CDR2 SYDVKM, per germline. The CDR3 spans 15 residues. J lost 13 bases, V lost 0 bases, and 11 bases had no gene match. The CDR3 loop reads CASSLWTQGAHEQYF. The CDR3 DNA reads TGTGCCAGCAGTTTATGGACCCAGGGGGCGCATGAGCAGTACTTC. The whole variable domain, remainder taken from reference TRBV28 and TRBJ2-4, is DVKVTQSSRYLVKRTGEKVFLECVQDMDHENMFWYRQDPGLGLRLIYFSYDVKMKEKGDIPEGYSVSREKKERFSLILESASTNQTSMYLCASSLWTQGAHEQYFGAGTRLSVL.

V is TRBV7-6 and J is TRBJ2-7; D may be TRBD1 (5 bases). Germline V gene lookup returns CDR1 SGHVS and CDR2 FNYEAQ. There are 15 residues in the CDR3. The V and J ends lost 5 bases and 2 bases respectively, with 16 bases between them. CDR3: CASSQGPGQTYEQYF. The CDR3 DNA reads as TGTGCCAGCAGCCAAGGCCCAGGACAAACCTACGAGCAGTACTTC.

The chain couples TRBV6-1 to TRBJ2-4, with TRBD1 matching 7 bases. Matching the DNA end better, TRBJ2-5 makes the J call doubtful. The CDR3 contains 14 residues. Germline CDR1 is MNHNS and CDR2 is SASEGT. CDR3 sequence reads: CANTNRGQWETQYF. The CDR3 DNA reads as TGTGCCAACACAAACAGGGGTCAATGGGAGACCCAGTACTTC.

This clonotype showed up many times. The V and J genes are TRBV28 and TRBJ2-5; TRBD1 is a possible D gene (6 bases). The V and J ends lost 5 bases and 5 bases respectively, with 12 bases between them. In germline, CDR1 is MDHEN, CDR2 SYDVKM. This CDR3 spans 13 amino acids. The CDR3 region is CASSGGRRETQYF. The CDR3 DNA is TGTGCCAGCAGTGGGGGCAGGCGGGAGACCCAGTACTTC.

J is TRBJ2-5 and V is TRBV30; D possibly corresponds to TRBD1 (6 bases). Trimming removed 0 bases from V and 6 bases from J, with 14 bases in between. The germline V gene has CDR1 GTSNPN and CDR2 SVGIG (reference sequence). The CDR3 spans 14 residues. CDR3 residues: CAWSVGGMDQTQYF. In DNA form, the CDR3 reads TGTGCCTGGAGTGTAGGGGGAATGGATCAGACCCAGTACTTC.

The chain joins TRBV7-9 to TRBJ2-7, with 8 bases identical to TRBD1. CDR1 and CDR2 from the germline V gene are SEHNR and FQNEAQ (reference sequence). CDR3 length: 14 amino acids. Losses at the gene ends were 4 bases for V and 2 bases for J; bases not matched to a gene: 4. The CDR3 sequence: CASSSLQGAYEQYF. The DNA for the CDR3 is TGTGCCAGCAGCTCCCTACAGGGGGCCTACGAGCAGTACTTC.

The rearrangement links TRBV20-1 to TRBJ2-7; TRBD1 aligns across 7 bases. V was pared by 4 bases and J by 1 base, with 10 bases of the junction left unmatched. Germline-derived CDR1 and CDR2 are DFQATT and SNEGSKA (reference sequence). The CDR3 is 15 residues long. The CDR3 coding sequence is TGCAGTGCTAACTCGAATCAGGGGGTTTCCTACGAGCAGTACTTC. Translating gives CSANSNQGVSYEQYF.

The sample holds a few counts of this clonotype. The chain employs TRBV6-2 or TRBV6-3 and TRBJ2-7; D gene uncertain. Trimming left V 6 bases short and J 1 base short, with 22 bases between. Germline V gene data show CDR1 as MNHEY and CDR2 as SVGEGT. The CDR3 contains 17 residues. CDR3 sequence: CASRSVGQPPRSYEQYF. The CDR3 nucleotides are TGTGCCAGCAGGAGTGTTGGTCAACCGCCCCGATCCTACGAGCAGTACTTC.

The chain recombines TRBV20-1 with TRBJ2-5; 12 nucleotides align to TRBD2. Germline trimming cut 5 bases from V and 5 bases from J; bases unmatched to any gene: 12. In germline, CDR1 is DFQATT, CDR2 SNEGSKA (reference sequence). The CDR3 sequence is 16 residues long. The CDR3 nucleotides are TGCAGTGCTCAGGCGTCTAGCGGGGGGGCTTGGGAGACCCAGTACTTC. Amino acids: CSAQASSGGAWETQYF.

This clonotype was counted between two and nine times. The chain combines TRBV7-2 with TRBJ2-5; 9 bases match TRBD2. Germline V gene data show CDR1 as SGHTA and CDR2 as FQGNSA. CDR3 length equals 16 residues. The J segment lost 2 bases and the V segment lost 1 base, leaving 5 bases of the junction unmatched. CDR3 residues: CASSLESSGEQETQYF. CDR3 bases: TGTGCCAGCAGCTTAGAGTCTAGCGGGGAACAAGAGACCCAGTACTTC.

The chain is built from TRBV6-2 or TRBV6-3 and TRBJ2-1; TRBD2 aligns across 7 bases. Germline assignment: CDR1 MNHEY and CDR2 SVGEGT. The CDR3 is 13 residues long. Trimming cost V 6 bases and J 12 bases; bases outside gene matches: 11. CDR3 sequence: CASRLASNDGQFF. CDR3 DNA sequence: TGTGCCAGCAGACTAGCGAGTAACGATGGGCAGTTCTTC.

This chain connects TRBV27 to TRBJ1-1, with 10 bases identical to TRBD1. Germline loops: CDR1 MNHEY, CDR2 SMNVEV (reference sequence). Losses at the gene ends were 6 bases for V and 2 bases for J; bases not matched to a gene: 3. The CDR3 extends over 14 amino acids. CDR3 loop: CASSWTGGNTEAFF. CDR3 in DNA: TGTGCCAGCAGCTGGACAGGGGGAAACACTGAAGCTTTCTTT.

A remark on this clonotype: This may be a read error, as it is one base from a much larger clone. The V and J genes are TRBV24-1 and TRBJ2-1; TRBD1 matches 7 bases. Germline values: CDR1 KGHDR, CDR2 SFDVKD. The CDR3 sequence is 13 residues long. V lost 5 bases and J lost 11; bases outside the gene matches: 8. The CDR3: CATSAWTGSKQFF. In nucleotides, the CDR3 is TGTGCCACCAGTGCCTGGACAGGATCGAAGCAGTTCTTC.

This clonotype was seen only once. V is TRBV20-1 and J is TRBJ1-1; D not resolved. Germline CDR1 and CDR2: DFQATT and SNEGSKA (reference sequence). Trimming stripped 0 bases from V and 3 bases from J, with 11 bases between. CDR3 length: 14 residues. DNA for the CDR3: TGCAGTGCTAGAGAGGGCAGCCTGGACACTGAAGCTTTCTTT. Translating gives CSAREGSLDTEAFF.